This T cell receptor beta chain was identified during a study of blood T cell dynamics during melanoma immunotherapy. Findings and caveats of the study: Disease-control patients' PBMC repertoires became either more clonal or more diverse at W3.

The time point: pre-treatment baseline. Comments on this clone: No antigen is known for it.

The protocol was immunoSEQ multiplex PCR, while the TCRdb copy is restricted to in-frame clones and leaves out a portion. The sample lists 9,500 to 11,000 clones, 88% occurring once. This CDR3 region has 15 residues. Sequencing used blood, obtained from a patient treated with checkpoint blockade. The V gene is TRBV21-1, the J gene TRBJ2-5; TRBD1 was called by the table and not checked on the DNA. TRBV21-1 is a recognized pseudogene. This receptor was obtained from a human donor with melanoma. In nucleotides, the CDR3 is TGTGCCAGCAGCACCTCGGACAGGGGGGAAGAGACCCAGTACTTC. Translated: CASSTSDRGEETQYF.